The 17 T cell receptor beta chains below were found in one sample sequenced in a study of T cell repertoires in cytomegalovirus infection. One entry per CDR3 protein, called by TCRdb with MiXCR from the reads. In the table there are about 150,000 distinct CDR3 sequences, more than 25% of which are singletons. For these TCRs, the target antigens are not known. The source was CD8+ T cells from cultured PBMCs, collected from culture after CMV antigen stimulation. The source of these receptors is a human donor in good health (CMV status not recorded). Some clones in this sample may be carry-over from other donors' samples.

The rearrangement links TRBV13 to TRBJ2-1; 8 bases align to TRBD2. V shed 7 bases and J 7 bases; nucleotides not matched to a gene: 6. This CDR3 region has 13 residues. CDR1 is PRHDT, CDR2 FYEKMQ, per germline (reference sequence). CDR3 in amino acids: CASTTGGWNEQFF. CDR3 nucleotide sequence: TGTGCCAGCACCACGGGGGGGTGGAATGAGCAGTTCTTC. Filled out from reference TRBV13 and TRBJ2-1, the complete variable domain reads AAGVIQSPRHLIKEKRETATLKCYPIPRHDTVYWYQQGPGQDPQFLISFYEKMQSDKGSIPDRFSAQQFSDYHSELNMSSLELGDSALYFCASTTGGWNEQFFGPGTRLTVL.

V gene TRBV7-8 combines with J gene TRBJ2-2; D unresolved. The CDR3 sequence is 16 residues long. Germline CDR1 reads SGHVS; CDR2 reads FQNEAQ. Trimming left V 8 bases short and J 7 bases short, with 23 bases between. The CDR3: CASFRWSSSPSGELFF. The DNA of the CDR3 is TGTGCCAGCTTTCGGTGGAGCTCCTCGCCGAGCGGGGAGCTGTTTTTT.

At least ten counts were recorded for this clonotype. V and J are TRBV7-8 and TRBJ2-3; 11 nucleotides line up with TRBD2. Germline V lookup: CDR1 SGHVS, CDR2 FQNEAQ. The CDR3 contains 17 residues. Losses at the gene ends were 1 base for V and 1 base for J; bases not matched to a gene: 4. CDR3 in amino acids: CASSLVETSGGTDTQYF. In DNA form, the CDR3 reads TGTGCCAGCAGCTTAGTCGAGACTAGCGGGGGCACAGATACGCAGTATTTT.

This clonotype was counted a few times. This chain joins TRBV7-9 and TRBJ2-1; D possibly corresponds to TRBD1 (6 bases). CDR3 length equals 13 residues. V dropped 3 bases and J dropped 6 bases, with 9 bases sitting between them. In germline, CDR1 is SEHNR, CDR2 FQNEAQ (reference sequence). CDR3 loop: CASSFQGLNEQFF. CDR3 in DNA: TGTGCCAGCAGCTTTCAGGGGCTCAATGAGCAGTTCTTC.

There are a few counts of this clonotype. The chain uses TRBV20-1 and TRBJ2-3; D tentatively fits TRBD1 or TRBD2 (5 bases each). The germline CDR1 and CDR2 sequences are DFQATT and SNEGSKA (reference sequence). V lost 6 bases to trimming and J lost 5 bases, with 24 bases between them. This CDR3 contains 16 residues. CDR3 region: CSAIPLDKSEGDTQYF. CDR3 nucleotide sequence: TGCAGTGCAATACCTTTGGACAAATCCGAGGGAGATACGCAGTATTTT.

V gene TRBV10-2 combines with J gene TRBJ2-1; 11 bases line up with TRBD2. Germline CDR1 WSHSY, CDR2 SAAADI. Losses at the gene ends were 2 bases for V and 12 bases for J; bases not matched to a gene: 12. This CDR3 has 16 residues. In DNA, the CDR3 is TGCGCCAGCAGTGAGGAGAATAGCGGGGGGGCACGTGGGCAGTTCTTC. Protein product: CASSEENSGGARGQFF.

The chain recombines TRBV14 with TRBJ1-1; TRBD1 matches 7 bases. The germline V gene encodes CDR1 SGHDN and CDR2 FVKESK. This CDR3 region has 19 residues. The J segment lost 6 bases and the V segment lost 2 bases, leaving 21 bases of the junction unmatched. The CDR3 DNA sequence: TGTGCCAGCAGCCAACCGACAGGGCCGGCGGTTCAATACAGCCCTGAAGCTTTCTTT. Its protein is CASSQPTGPAVQYSPEAFF.

V usage is TRBV28 and J usage is TRBJ2-3; 7 bases are a match to TRBD2. J lost 3 bases, V lost 2 bases, and 5 bases had no gene match. The germline V gene has CDR1 MDHEN and CDR2 SYDVKM. The CDR3 loop spans 15 amino acids. The CDR3 sequence is CASSLVRGGTDTQYF. CDR3 DNA: TGTGCCAGCAGTTTAGTCCGCGGGGGTACAGATACGCAGTATTTT.

The chain joins TRBV9 to TRBJ2-7; 7 nucleotides line up with TRBD1. After removal of 0 bases from V and 0 bases from J, the junction contained 3 bases not matched to a gene. Per the germline V gene, CDR1 is SGDLS and CDR2 is YYNGEE. The length of the CDR3 is 15 residues. The CDR3 reads CASSVGGQFSYEQYF. The CDR3 coding sequence is TGTGCCAGCAGCGTAGGGGGACAGTTCTCCTACGAGCAGTACTTC.

This clonotype was found a few times. The chain carries TRBV7-9 and TRBJ2-4; TRBD1 agrees at 10 bases. The CDR3 runs to 16 residues. Germline assignment: CDR1 SEHNR and CDR2 FQNEAQ (reference sequence). With V trimmed by 5 bases and J by 11 bases, 15 bases remained unmatched. The CDR3 loop reads CASSDPPSGQGKVQYF. The CDR3 nucleotides are TGTGCCAGCAGCGACCCTCCGTCGGGACAGGGGAAAGTTCAGTACTTC.

This clonotype was counted a few times. The J gene is TRBJ2-1, the V gene TRBV7-8, with no clear D. Per the germline V gene, CDR1 is SGHVS and CDR2 is FQNEAQ. The V gene lost 1 base and the J gene lost 8 bases, with 12 bases spanning the gap. The CDR3 contains 14 residues. This chain's CDR3 is CASSLEVSRYEQFF. DNA for the CDR3: TGTGCCAGCAGCTTAGAGGTTAGTCGGTATGAGCAGTTCTTC.

Remarks on this clonotype: Its ends do not fully match the called genes, so a read error is possible. The chain recombines TRBV5-6 with TRBJ2-2, with D perhaps TRBD2 (6 bases). The CDR3 is made up of 16 amino acids. Germline CDR1 reads SGHDT; CDR2 reads YYEEEE. As DNA, the CDR3 is TGTGCCAGCAGCTTGGGGGGGGAATCGAACGCCGGGGAGCTGTTTTTT. Translating it yields CASSLGGESNAGELFF.

This clonotype was recorded at least ten times. The rearrangement links TRBV28 to TRBJ2-3; D uncertain. Trimming shortened V by 2 bases and J by 2 bases, and 8 bases separated the two germline ends. This CDR3 comprises 14 residues. CDR1 and CDR2 (germline): MDHEN, SYDVKM. CDR3 nucleotides: TGTGCCAGCAGTTTACAGGCTCACACAGATACGCAGTATTTT. Translation gives CASSLQAHTDTQYF.

V usage is TRBV20-1 and J usage is TRBJ2-1, with 10 bases fitting TRBD2. The CDR3 contains 14 residues. V gave up 3 bases and J gave up 6 bases; unmatched junction bases: 5. CDR1 and CDR2 (germline): DFQATT, SNEGSKA (reference sequence). The CDR3 sequence: CSASTSGVFNEQFF. CDR3 nucleotides: TGCAGTGCTAGCACTAGCGGGGTGTTCAATGAGCAGTTCTTC.

The chain uses TRBV28 and TRBJ1-2; D is unclear. This CDR3 has 14 residues. Germline CDR1 reads MDHEN; CDR2 reads SYDVKM. V dropped 3 bases and J dropped 3 bases, with 11 bases sitting between them. The DNA for the CDR3 is TGTGCCAGCAGTTTTACGACCCTCGACTATGGCTACACCTTC. Translating it yields CASSFTTLDYGYTF.

The rearrangement joins TRBV5-4 to TRBJ1-2; 10 bases align to TRBD1. Germline loops: CDR1 SGHNT, CDR2 YYREEE (reference sequence). The junction had 5 bases not matched to a gene; V was cut back by 5 bases and J by 4 bases. This CDR3 region has 14 residues. CDR3 nucleotides: TGTGCCAGCAGTCCGGACAGGGGGATCTATGGCTACACCTTC. This codes for CASSPDRGIYGYTF.

CDR3 region: CASSLVPGEGETQYF. The CDR3 DNA is TGTGCCAGCAGCTTAGTTCCAGGGGAGGGGGAGACCCAGTACTTC. The rearrangement uses TRBV7-2 and TRBJ2-5; tentative D call: TRBD2 (7 bases). Germline V gene sequence: CDR1 SGHTA, CDR2 FQGNSA. Trimming removed 1 base from V and 5 bases from J, with 14 bases in between. The CDR3 is 15 residues long.